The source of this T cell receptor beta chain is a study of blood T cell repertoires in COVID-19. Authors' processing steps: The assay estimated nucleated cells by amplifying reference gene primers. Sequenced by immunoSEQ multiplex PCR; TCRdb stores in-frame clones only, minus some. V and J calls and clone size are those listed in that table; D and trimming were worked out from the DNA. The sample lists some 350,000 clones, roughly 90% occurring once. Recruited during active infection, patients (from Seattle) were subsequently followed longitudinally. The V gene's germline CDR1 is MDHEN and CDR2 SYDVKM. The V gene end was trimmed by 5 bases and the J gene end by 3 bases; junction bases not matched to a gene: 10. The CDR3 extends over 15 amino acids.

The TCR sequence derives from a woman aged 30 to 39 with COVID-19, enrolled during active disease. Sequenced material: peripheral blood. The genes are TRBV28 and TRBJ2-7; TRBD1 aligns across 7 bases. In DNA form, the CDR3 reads TGTGCCAGCAGTATCAAGGGGGACAGCCGCTACGAGCAGTACTTC. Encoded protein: CASSIKGDSRYEQYF.